This T cell receptor (beta chain) was captured by sequencing in a study of a mutant IDH1 vaccine in newly diagnosed glioma. Study as a whole: Eight vaccinations were given in weeks 1, 3, 5, 7, 11, 15, 19 and 23. Either 4-6 weeks after radiotherapy alone or alongside temozolomide, vaccination was begun. The sex distribution of treated patients was approximately 62% male and about 40% female, with a mean age of around 40 years.

Indicated time point: week 11, during vaccination. Doses of 300 ug of mutant IDH1 20-mer peptide were given with topical imiquimod. A remark on this clone: What it binds is not known.

The table came from immunoSEQ multiplex PCR; TCRdb's copy has only in-frame clones and leaves some out. The sample consists of around 66,000 clones, about four fifths of them appearing once. The specimen was PBMCs, collected from a glioma patient whose treatment included an IDH1 peptide vaccine. The receptor comes from a man in his forties or fifties with glioma.

Here the CDR3 DNA reads TGTGCCAGCAGCTCGGGACAGGGGACTAGGGATACGCAGTATTTT. Its translation: CASSSGQGTRDTQYF. The V call is TRBV5-4, the J call TRBJ2-3, with 10 nucleotides matching TRBD1. This CDR3 has 15 amino acids. With V trimmed by 3 bases and J by 6 bases, 7 bases remained unmatched. Germline CDR1 is SGHNT and CDR2 is YYREEE (reference sequence).